This T cell receptor beta chain was recorded in a study of circulating tumor DNA in untreated peripheral T-cell lymphoma. Whole-study findings and limits: In approximately 76% of patients, tumor-specific clonotypes were identified.

As for this clone: Its specificity is unknown.

TCRdb's table, derived via immunoSEQ multiplex PCR, lists solely in-frame clones and lacks some. Of around 10,000 clones in the sample, about three quarters are singletons; the top ten hold roughly 28%. Germline lookup yields CDR1 GTSNPN and CDR2 SVGIG (reference sequence). Trimming cost V 0 bases and J 11 bases; bases outside gene matches: 6. This CDR3 is 14 amino acids long. The TCR was taken from a human donor with peripheral T-cell lymphoma. The sample comprised tumor tissue. The V and J genes are TRBV30 and TRBJ2-1; 11 bases are a match to TRBD2. CDR3 sequence (DNA): TGTGCCTGGAGTGTGACTAGCGGGGCCACCAAGCAGTTCTTC. This gives the protein CAWSVTSGATKQFF. The whole variable domain, filled in from reference TRBV30 and TRBJ2-1, reads SQTIHQWPATLVQPVGSPLSLECTVEGTSNPNLYWYRQAAGRGLQLLFYSVGIGQISSEVPQNLSASRPQDRQFILSSKKLLLSDSGFYLCAWSVTSGATKQFFGPGTRLTVL.